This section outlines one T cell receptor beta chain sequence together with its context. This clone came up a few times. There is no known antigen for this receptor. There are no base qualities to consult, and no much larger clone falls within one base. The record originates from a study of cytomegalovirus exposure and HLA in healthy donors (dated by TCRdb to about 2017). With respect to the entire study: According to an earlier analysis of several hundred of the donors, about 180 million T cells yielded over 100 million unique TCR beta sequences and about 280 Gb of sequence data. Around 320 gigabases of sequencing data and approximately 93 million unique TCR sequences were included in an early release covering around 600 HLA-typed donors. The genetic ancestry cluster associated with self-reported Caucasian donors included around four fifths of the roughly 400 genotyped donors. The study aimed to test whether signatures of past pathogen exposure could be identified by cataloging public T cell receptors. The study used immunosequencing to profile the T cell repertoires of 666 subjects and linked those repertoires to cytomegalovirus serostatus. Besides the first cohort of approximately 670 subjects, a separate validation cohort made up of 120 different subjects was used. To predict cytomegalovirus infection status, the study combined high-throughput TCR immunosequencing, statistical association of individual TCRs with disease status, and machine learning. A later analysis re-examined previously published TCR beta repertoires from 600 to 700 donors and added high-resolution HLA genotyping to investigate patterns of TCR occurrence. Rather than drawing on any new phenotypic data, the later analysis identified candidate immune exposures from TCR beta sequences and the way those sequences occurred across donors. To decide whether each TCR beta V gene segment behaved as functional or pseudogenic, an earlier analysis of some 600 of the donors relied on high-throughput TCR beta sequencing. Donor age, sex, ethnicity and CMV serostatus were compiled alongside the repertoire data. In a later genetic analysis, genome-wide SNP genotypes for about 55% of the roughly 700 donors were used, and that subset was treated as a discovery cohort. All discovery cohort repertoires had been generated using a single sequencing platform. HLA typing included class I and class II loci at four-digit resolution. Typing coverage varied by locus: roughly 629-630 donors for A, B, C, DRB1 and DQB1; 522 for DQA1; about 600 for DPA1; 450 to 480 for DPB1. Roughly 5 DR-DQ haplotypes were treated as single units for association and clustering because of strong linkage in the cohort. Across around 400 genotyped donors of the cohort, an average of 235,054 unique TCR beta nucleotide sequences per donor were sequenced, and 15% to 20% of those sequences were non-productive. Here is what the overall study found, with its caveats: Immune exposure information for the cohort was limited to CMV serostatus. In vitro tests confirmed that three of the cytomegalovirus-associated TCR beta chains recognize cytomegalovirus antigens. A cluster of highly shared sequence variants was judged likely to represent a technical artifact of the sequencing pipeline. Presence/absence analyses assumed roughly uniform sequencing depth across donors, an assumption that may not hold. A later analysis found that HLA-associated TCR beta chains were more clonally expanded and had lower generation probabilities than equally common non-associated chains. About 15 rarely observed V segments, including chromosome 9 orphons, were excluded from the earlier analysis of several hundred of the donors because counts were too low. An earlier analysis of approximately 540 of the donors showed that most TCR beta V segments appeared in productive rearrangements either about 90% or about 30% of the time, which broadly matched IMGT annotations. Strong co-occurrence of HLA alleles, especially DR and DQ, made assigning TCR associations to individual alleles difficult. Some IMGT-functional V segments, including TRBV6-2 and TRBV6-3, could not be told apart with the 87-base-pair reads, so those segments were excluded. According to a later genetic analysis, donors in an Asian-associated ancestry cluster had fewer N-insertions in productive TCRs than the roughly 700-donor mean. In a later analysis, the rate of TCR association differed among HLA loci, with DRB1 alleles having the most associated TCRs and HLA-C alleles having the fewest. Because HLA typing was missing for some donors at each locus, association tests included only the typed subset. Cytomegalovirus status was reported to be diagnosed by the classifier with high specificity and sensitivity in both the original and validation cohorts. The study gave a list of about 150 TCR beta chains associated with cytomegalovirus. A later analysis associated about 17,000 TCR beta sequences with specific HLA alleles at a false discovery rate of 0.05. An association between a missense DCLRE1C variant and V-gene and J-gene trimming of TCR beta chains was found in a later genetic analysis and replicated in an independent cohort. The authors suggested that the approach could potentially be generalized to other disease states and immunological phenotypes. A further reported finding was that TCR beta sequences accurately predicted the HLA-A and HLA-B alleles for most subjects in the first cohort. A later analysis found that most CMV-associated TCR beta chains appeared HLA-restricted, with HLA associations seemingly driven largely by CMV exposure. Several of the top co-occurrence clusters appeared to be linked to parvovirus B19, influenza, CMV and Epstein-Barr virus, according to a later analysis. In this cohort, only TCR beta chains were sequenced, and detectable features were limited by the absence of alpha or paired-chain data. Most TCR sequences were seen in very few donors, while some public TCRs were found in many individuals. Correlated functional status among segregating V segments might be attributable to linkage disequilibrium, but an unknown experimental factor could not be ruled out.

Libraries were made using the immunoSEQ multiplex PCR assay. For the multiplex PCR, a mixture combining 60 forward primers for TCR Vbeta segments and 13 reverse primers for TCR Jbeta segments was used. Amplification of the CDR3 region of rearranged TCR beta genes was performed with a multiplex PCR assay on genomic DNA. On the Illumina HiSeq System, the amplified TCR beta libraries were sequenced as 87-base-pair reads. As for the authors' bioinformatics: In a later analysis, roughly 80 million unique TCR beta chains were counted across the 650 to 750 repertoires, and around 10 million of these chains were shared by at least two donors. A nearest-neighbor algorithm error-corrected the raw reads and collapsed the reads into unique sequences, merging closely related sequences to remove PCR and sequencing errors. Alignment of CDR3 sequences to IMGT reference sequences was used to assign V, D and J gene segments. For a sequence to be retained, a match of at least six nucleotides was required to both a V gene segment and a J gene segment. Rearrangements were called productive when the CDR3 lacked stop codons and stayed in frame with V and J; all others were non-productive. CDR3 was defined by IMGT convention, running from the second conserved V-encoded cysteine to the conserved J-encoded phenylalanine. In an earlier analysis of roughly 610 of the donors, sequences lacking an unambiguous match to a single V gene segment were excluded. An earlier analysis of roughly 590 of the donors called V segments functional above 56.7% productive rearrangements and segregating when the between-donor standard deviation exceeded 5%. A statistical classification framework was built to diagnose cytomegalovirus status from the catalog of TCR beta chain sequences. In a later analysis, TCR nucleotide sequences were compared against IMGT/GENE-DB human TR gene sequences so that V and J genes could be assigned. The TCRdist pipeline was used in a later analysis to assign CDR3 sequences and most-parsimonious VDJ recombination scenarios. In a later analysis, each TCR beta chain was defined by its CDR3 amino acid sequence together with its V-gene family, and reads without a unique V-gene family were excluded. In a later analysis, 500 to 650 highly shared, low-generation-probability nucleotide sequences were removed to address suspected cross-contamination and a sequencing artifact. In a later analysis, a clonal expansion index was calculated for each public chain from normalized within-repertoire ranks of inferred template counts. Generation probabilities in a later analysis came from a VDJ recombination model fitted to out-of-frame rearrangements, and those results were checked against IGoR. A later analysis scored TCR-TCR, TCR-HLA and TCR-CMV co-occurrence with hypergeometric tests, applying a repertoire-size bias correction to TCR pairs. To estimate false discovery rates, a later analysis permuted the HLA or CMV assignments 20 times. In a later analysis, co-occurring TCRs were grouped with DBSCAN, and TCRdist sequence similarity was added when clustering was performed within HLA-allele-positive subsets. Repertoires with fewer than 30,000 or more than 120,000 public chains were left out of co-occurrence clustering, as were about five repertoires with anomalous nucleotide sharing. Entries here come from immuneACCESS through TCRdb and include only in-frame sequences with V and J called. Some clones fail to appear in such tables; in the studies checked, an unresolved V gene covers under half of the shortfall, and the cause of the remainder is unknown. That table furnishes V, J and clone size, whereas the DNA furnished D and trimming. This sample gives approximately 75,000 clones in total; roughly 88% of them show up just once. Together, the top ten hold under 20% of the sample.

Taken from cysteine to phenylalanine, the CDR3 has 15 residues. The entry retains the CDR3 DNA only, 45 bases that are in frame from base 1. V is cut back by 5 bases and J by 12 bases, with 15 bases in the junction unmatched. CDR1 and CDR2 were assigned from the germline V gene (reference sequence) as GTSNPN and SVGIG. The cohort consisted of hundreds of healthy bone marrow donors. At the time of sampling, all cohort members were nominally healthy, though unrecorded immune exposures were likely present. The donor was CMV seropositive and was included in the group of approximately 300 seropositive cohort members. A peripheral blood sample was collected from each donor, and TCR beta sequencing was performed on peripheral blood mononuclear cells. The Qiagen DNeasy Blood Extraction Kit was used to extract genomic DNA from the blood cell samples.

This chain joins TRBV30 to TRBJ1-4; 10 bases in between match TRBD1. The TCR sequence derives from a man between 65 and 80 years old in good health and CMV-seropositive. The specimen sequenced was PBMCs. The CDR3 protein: CAWARGDRGAKQLFF. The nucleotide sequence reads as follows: TGTGCCTGGGCCCGGGGGGACAGGGGCGCTAAGCAACTGTTTTTT.